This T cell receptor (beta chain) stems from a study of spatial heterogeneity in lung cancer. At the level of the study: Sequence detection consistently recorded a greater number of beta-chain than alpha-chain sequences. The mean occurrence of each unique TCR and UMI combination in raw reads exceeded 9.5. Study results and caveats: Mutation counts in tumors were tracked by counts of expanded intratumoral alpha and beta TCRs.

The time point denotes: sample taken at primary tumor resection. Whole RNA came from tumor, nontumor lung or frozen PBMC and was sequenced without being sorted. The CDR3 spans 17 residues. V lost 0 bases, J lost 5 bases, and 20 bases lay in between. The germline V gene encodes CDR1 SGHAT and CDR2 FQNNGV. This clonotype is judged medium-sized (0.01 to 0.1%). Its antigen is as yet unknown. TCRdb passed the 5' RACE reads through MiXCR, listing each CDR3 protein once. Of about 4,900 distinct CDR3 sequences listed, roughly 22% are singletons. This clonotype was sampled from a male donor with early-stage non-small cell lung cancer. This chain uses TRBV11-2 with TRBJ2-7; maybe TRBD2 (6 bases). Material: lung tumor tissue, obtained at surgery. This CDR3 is CASSLDRRGSPSDEQYF. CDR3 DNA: TGTGCCAGCAGCTTAGATAGGAGGGGATCCCCCTCGGACGAGCAGTACTTC.